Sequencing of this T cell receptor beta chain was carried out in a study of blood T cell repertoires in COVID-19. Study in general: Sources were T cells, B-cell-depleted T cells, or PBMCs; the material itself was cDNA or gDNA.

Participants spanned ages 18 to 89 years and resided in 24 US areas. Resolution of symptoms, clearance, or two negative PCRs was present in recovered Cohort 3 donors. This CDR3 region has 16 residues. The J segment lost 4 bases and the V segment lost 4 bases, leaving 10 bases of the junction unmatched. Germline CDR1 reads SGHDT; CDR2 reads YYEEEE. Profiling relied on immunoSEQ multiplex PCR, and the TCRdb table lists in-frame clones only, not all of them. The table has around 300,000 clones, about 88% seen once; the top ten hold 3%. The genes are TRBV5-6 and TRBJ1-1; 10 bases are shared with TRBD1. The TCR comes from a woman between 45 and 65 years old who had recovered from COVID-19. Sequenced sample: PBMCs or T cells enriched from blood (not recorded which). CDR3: CASSINTGTGATEAFF. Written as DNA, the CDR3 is TGTGCCAGCAGCATTAATACCGGGACAGGGGCCACTGAAGCTTTCTTT. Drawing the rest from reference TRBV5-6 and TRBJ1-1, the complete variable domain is DAGVTQSPTHLIKTRGQQVTLRCSPKSGHDTVSWYQQALGQGPQFIFQYYEEEERQRGNFPDRFSGHQFPNYSSELNVNALLLGDSALYLCASSINTGTGATEAFFGQGTRLTVV.